These T cell receptor beta chains were read from a single sample in a study of monozygotic twins with inflammatory bowel disease. TCRdb re-called the 5' RACE reads and catalogs CDR3 proteins one per entry, DNA excluded. The repertoire shows tens of thousands of distinct CDR3 sequences; the top ten hold just under 7.5%. The sample comprised blood. These receptors originate from a human donor with ulcerative colitis or Crohn's disease, or a healthy co-twin of an affected twin (not recorded which). Each CDR3 is given with its conserved first and last residue.

cdr3_aa: CASSRRQQSYEQYF
v_call: TRBV5-1
cdr3_length: 14
j_call: TRBJ2-7

cdr3_aa: CASSPGQSPYEQYF
v_call: TRBV5-1
cdr3_length: 14
j_call: TRBJ2-7

cdr3_aa: CSVGAGAKNIQYF
v_call: TRBV29-1
cdr3_length: 13
j_call: TRBJ2-4

cdr3_aa: CASSQTLGSYQPQHF
v_call: TRBV3-1
cdr3_length: 15
j_call: TRBJ1-5

cdr3_aa: CASSLARANTEAFF
v_call: TRBV7-9
cdr3_length: 14
j_call: TRBJ1-1

cdr3_aa: CASSQYGGNTEAFF
v_call: TRBV4-1
cdr3_length: 14
j_call: TRBJ1-1

cdr3_aa: CSVDETSGYNEQFF
v_call: TRBV29-1
cdr3_length: 14
j_call: TRBJ2-1

cdr3_aa: CASGQGYGQPQHF
v_call: TRBV11-2
cdr3_length: 13
j_call: TRBJ1-5

cdr3_aa: CAISERASSYNEQFF
v_call: TRBV10-3
cdr3_length: 15
j_call: TRBJ2-1

cdr3_aa: CASSIRRYYGYTF
v_call: TRBV19
cdr3_length: 13
j_call: TRBJ1-2

cdr3_aa: CASSLDPPSKNSPLHF
v_call: TRBV11-2
cdr3_length: 16
j_call: TRBJ1-6

cdr3_aa: CASSSDRNQPQHF
v_call: TRBV7-2
cdr3_length: 13
j_call: TRBJ1-5

cdr3_aa: CASSLSSDTQYF
v_call: TRBV5-1
cdr3_length: 12
j_call: TRBJ2-3

cdr3_aa: CSADPAANTDTQYF
v_call: TRBV20-1
cdr3_length: 14
j_call: TRBJ2-3

cdr3_aa: CASTQWATGEAFF
v_call: TRBV19
cdr3_length: 13
j_call: TRBJ1-1

cdr3_aa: CSAPGWGETQYF
v_call: TRBV20-1
cdr3_length: 12
j_call: TRBJ2-5

cdr3_aa: CASQDRTTTYGYTF
v_call: TRBV5-8
cdr3_length: 14
j_call: TRBJ1-2

cdr3_aa: CASAGQGSSPLHF
v_call: TRBV6-1
cdr3_length: 13
j_call: TRBJ1-6

cdr3_aa: CASSPQGRSTNEKLFF
v_call: TRBV7-6
cdr3_length: 16
j_call: TRBJ1-4

cdr3_aa: CASSSAIHQPQHF
v_call: TRBV6-5
cdr3_length: 13
j_call: TRBJ1-5

cdr3_aa: CASSSSAVLVTGELFF
v_call: TRBV11-2
cdr3_length: 16
j_call: TRBJ2-2

cdr3_aa: CASSLTRPGELFF
v_call: TRBV7-2
cdr3_length: 13
j_call: TRBJ2-2

cdr3_aa: CASSLFGTAAGNTIYF
v_call: TRBV5-1
cdr3_length: 16
j_call: TRBJ1-3

cdr3_aa: CASRGQVSTGELFF
v_call: TRBV2
cdr3_length: 14
j_call: TRBJ2-2

cdr3_aa: CASSLVANPDTQYF
v_call: TRBV5-4
cdr3_length: 14
j_call: TRBJ2-3

cdr3_aa: CASNDGTNTDTQYF
v_call: TRBV7-9
cdr3_length: 14
j_call: TRBJ2-3

cdr3_aa: CASSPAPTRRDTEAFF
v_call: TRBV4-2
cdr3_length: 16
j_call: TRBJ1-1

cdr3_aa: CASSFGGTAEAFF
v_call: TRBV12-3/TRBV12-4
cdr3_length: 13
j_call: TRBJ1-1

cdr3_aa: CASSQDWANEKLFF
v_call: TRBV3-1
cdr3_length: 14
j_call: TRBJ1-4

cdr3_aa: CASSLQQDRNQPQHF
v_call: TRBV27
cdr3_length: 15
j_call: TRBJ1-5

cdr3_aa: CASSLFSGGLATEAFF
v_call: TRBV5-6
cdr3_length: 16
j_call: TRBJ1-1

cdr3_aa: CSAREQGSEKLFF
v_call: TRBV20-1
cdr3_length: 13
j_call: TRBJ1-4

cdr3_aa: CASSLVGVRVNEQFF
v_call: TRBV3-1
cdr3_length: 15
j_call: TRBJ2-1

cdr3_aa: CSVTGSLQETQYF
v_call: TRBV29-1
cdr3_length: 13
j_call: TRBJ2-5

cdr3_aa: CASSKVGGETQYF
v_call: TRBV21-1
cdr3_length: 13
j_call: TRBJ2-5

cdr3_aa: CASSLRGPTDTQYF
v_call: TRBV13
cdr3_length: 14
j_call: TRBJ2-3

cdr3_aa: CASSFFELLQETQYF
v_call: TRBV5-5
cdr3_length: 15
j_call: TRBJ2-5

cdr3_aa: CASSQQPQSEAFF
v_call: TRBV5-1
cdr3_length: 13
j_call: TRBJ1-1

cdr3_aa: CASRRDRGGSYEQYF
v_call: TRBV2
cdr3_length: 15
j_call: TRBJ2-7

cdr3_aa: CASSLPGTGEREQYF
v_call: TRBV7-9
cdr3_length: 15
j_call: TRBJ2-7

cdr3_aa: CSVAGQDSGNTIYF
v_call: TRBV29-1
cdr3_length: 14
j_call: TRBJ1-3